A selection of T cell receptor beta chains follows, all from one sample in a study of cytomegalovirus exposure and HLA in healthy donors. Clones were read by immunoSEQ multiplex PCR, and TCRdb kept only the in-frame ones, dropping some. This sample carries about 69,000 clones, 60% to 75% of them seen once, and the ten largest clones take 11%. The material sequenced was PBMCs. The origin of the receptors is a woman aged 55-75 years in good health and CMV-seropositive. The CDR3 runs from the conserved cysteine through the conserved F or W. D genes are given only for firm matches. For some rows the clone size is stated as once, few or many, or as a class when expanded; others skip it.

TRBV19	TRBD1	.	TRBJ2-7	CASSVGQGAGEQYF	TGTGCCAGTAGTGTGGGACAGGGGGCCGGCGAGCAGTACTTC
TRBV6-1	.	few	TRBJ1-5	CASSELNLLHQPQHF	TGTGCCAGCAGTGAACTGAACCTACTGCATCAGCCCCAGCATTTT
TRBV28	TRBD2	.	TRBJ2-3	CASVAGGLVSTDTQYF	TGTGCCAGCGTGGCGGGGGGATTGGTTAGCACAGATACGCAGTATTTT
TRBV7-9	TRBD1	.	TRBJ2-3	CASSLAGQSTDTQYF	TGTGCCAGCAGCTTAGCGGGACAGAGCACAGATACGCAGTATTTT
TRBV19	.	.	TRBJ2-1	CASMASNEQFF	TGTGCCAGTATGGCCTCCAACGAGCAGTTCTTC
TRBV5-4	TRBD1	few	TRBJ1-6	CASSEGQLPNSPLHF	TGTGCCAGCAGCGAGGGACAGCTCCCAAATTCACCCCTCCACTTT
TRBV25-1	.	.	TRBJ1-1	CASSPRETEAFF	TGTGCCAGCAGCCCCAGGGAAACTGAAGCTTTCTTT
TRBV5-1	.	.	TRBJ1-2	CASSSRSNYGYTF	TGCGCCAGCAGCTCCCGGTCCAACTATGGCTACACCTTC
TRBV6-5	.	.	TRBJ1-4	CASSYGEGELFF	TGTGCCAGCAGTTACGGGGAAGGGGAACTGTTTTTT
TRBV18	TRBD1	few	TRBJ1-4	CASSAGTGGEKLFF	TGTGCCAGCTCAGCCGGGACAGGGGGTGAAAAACTGTTTTTT
TRBV7-2	.	.	TRBJ1-2	CASSLADGTRVFYGYTF	TGTGCCAGCAGCTTAGCGGACGGGACACGCGTTTTCTATGGCTACACCTTC
TRBV5-1	TRBD1	.	TRBJ2-5	CASSFSGTGGRETQYF	TGCGCCAGCAGCTTCTCCGGGACAGGGGGCCGAGAGACCCAGTACTTC
TRBV6-1	TRBD2	.	TRBJ2-7	CASSELGLAGSYEQYF	TGTGCCAGCAGTGAACTAGGGCTAGCGGGGAGTTACGAGCAGTACTTC
TRBV9	.	.	TRBJ2-2	CASSPRGPGELFF	TGTGCCAGCAGCCCCCGAGGGCCCGGGGAGCTGTTTTTT
TRBV5-6	.	.	TRBJ2-7	CASSLGARGVTYEQYF	TGTGCCAGCAGCTTGGGCGCCAGGGGGGTTACCTACGAGCAGTACTTC
TRBV19	TRBD1	.	TRBJ1-1	CASSPWTGAEGEAFF	TGTGCCAGTAGTCCGTGGACAGGGGCGGAGGGTGAAGCTTTCTTT
TRBV5-1	.	.	TRBJ1-5	CASSLEGRGSNQPQHF	TGCGCCAGCAGCTTGGAGGGCCGAGGGAGCAATCAGCCCCAGCATTTT
TRBV9	TRBD1	.	TRBJ1-4	CASSSRAGQAEKLFF	TGTGCCAGCAGCTCCCGAGCGGGACAGGCCGAAAAACTGTTTTTT
TRBV19	.	.	TRBJ1-1	CASSSLGGAEAFF	TGTGCCAGTAGTAGCCTAGGGGGGGCTGAAGCTTTCTTT
TRBV6-6	.	few	TRBJ2-6	CASDGAAGANVLTF	TGTGCCTCGGATGGGGCGGCTGGGGCCAACGTCCTGACTTTC
TRBV10-3	.	.	TRBJ2-3	CAISEQNLGTDTQYF	TGTGCCATCAGTGAACAAAATCTAGGCACAGATACGCAGTATTTT
TRBV5-4	.	.	TRBJ2-3	CASSPTGNPDTQYF	TGTGCCAGCAGCCCCACAGGGAACCCAGATACGCAGTATTTT
TRBV7-7	TRBD2	.	TRBJ2-1	CASSAGLADNEQFF	TGTGCTAGCAGTGCGGGACTAGCGGACAATGAGCAGTTCTTC
TRBV27	.	.	TRBJ1-5	CASSLGKGWPQPQHF	TGTGCCAGCAGTTTGGGTAAGGGGTGGCCGCAGCCCCAGCATTTT
TRBV4-1	.	once	TRBJ2-1	CASSQDFGGVGNEQFF	TGCGCCAGCAGCCAAGATTTCGGGGGAGTGGGAAATGAGCAGTTCTTC
TRBV10-3	TRBD2	once	TRBJ2-3	CAISGLAGVADTQYF	TGTGCCATCAGTGGACTAGCGGGAGTTGCAGATACGCAGTATTTT
TRBV10-3	.	.	TRBJ2-7	CAISAGKVSYEQYF	TGTGCCATCAGTGCGGGAAAGGTGTCCTACGAGCAGTACTTC
TRBV6-1	TRBD2	.	TRBJ2-2	CASSGPGTSGIAGELFF	TGTGCCAGCAGTGGTCCCGGGACTAGCGGGATCGCCGGGGAGCTGTTTTTT
TRBV9	.	once	TRBJ1-5	CASSVADIYQPQHF	TGTGCCAGCAGCGTAGCGGACATTTATCAGCCCCAGCATTTT
TRBV4-1	TRBD2	once	TRBJ2-1	CASSQPAGTPREQFF	TGCGCCAGCAGCCAACCAGCGGGGACCCCCCGGGAGCAGTTCTTC
TRBV6-1	TRBD2	.	TRBJ2-7	CASSDWTSGGGEQYF	TGTGCCAGCAGTGATTGGACTAGCGGGGGAGGCGAGCAGTACTTC
TRBV18	TRBD2	once	TRBJ2-3	CASSSGTSGAPDTQYF	TGTGCCAGCTCATCGGGGACTAGCGGCGCCCCAGATACGCAGTATTTT
TRBV5-1	.	.	TRBJ1-5	CASSSTGGNQPQHF	TGCGCCAGCAGCTCGACAGGAGGCAATCAGCCCCAGCATTTT
TRBV4-1	.	few	TRBJ1-3	CASSGTSGNTIYF	TGCGCCAGCAGTGGGACTTCTGGAAACACCATATATTTT
TRBV18	.	.	TRBJ1-2	CASSPRTSAYGYTF	TGTGCCAGCTCACCGAGGACATCAGCCTATGGCTACACCTTC
TRBV19	.	.	TRBJ2-2	CASSKTGPGELFF	TGTGCCAGTAGTAAAACAGGGCCCGGGGAGCTGTTTTTT
TRBV29-1	TRBD2	.	TRBJ2-3	CSVDGGLGSTDTQYF	TGCAGCGTTGATGGGGGACTAGGGAGCACAGATACGCAGTATTTT
TRBV7-2	TRBD2	.	TRBJ2-2	CASSTAGLAGDTGELFF	TGTGCCAGCAGCACCGCCGGACTAGCGGGGGACACCGGGGAGCTGTTTTTT
TRBV29-1	.	.	TRBJ2-1	CSYRSSYNEQFF	TGCAGCTACCGGAGCTCCTACAATGAGCAGTTCTTC
TRBV11-2	.	.	TRBJ2-7	CASSRTGSWDEQYF	TGTGCCAGCAGCCGAACAGGGAGTTGGGACGAGCAGTACTTC
TRBV5-1	TRBD1	.	TRBJ1-2	CASSPGQGTYTF	TGCGCCAGCAGCCCTGGACAGGGAACCTACACCTTC
TRBV9	TRBD1	once	TRBJ2-1	CASSVEGAASYNEQFF	TGTGCCAGCAGCGTAGAGGGGGCCGCCTCCTACAATGAGCAGTTCTTC
TRBV2	.	.	TRBJ2-1	CASERWRYNEQFF	TGTGCCAGCGAGAGGTGGCGGTACAATGAGCAGTTCTTC
TRBV6-1	TRBD1	.	TRBJ2-7	CASMWTGGPEQYF	TGTGCCAGCATGTGGACAGGGGGCCCCGAGCAGTACTTC
TRBV27	.	.	TRBJ1-1	CASSFWAGEAFF	TGTGCCAGCAGTTTCTGGGCGGGTGAAGCTTTCTTT
TRBV5-6	.	few	TRBJ2-5	CASSSKNGVPGTQYF	TGTGCCAGCAGCTCCAAAAACGGGGTCCCAGGGACCCAGTACTTC
TRBV2	TRBD1	.	TRBJ1-1	CASSSPGTGYPEAFF	TGTGCCAGCAGCAGCCCCGGGACAGGCTACCCTGAAGCTTTCTTT
TRBV6-5	.	.	TRBJ2-7	CASGQTSSYEQYF	TGTGCCAGCGGACAAACCAGCTCCTACGAGCAGTACTTC
TRBV7-3	TRBD2	.	TRBJ2-3	CASSLGSPAGSGDTQYF	TGTGCCAGCAGCTTAGGAAGCCCAGCGGGGTCCGGAGATACGCAGTATTTT
TRBV19	.	.	TRBJ1-1	CASKGAYTPNTEAFF	TGTGCCAGTAAAGGGGCGTACACTCCGAACACTGAAGCTTTCTTT
TRBV5-6	TRBD2	.	TRBJ2-1	CASSLSLAGGEQFF	TGTGCCAGCAGCTTGAGCCTAGCGGGAGGAGAGCAGTTCTTC